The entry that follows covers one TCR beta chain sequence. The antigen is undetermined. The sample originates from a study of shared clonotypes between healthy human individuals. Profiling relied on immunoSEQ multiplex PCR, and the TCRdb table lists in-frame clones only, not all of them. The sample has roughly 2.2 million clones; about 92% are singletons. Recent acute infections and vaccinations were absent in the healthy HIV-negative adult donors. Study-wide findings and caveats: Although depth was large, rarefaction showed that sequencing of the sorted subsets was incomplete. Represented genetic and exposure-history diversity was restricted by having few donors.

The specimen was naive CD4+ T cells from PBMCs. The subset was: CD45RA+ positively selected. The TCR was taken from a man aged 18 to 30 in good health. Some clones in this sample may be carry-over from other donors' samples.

CDR3 nucleotide sequence: TGTGCCAGCAGTGAATTGGGCAGCTCCTACGAGCAGTACTTC. As protein: CASSELGSSYEQYF. This sequence joins TRBV6-1 and TRBJ2-5, with unresolved D. The end of the DNA aligns better with TRBJ2-7, so the J call may be wrong. Germline values: CDR1 MNHNS, CDR2 SASEGT. CDR3 length: 14 amino acids.